This T cell receptor (beta chain) was captured in a study of lymphopenia after photon versus proton radiotherapy. TCRdb's copy holds only in-frame clones and misses some; the assay was immunoSEQ multiplex PCR. The data contain about 25,000 clones, around 83% of them singletons. Germline CDR1 reads SGHTA; CDR2 reads FQGNSA. The junction had 4 bases not matched to a gene; V was cut back by 3 bases and J by 5 bases. The CDR3 extends over 14 amino acids. This TCR was sampled from a woman in her forties or fifties with pancreatic cancer. The sequencing used peripheral blood, collected from a patient treated with photon-based radiotherapy. The chain employs TRBV7-2 and TRBJ2-5, with 9 bases matching TRBD1. In nucleotides, the CDR3 is TGTGCCAGCAGCTTTACAGGGGGCGGTGAGACCCAGTACTTC. This sequence encodes CASSFTGGGETQYF. Variable domain in full (rest from reference TRBV7-2 and TRBJ2-5): GAGVSQSPSNKVTEKGKDVELRCDPISGHTALYWYRQSLGQGLEFLIYFQGNSAPDKSGLPSDRFSAERTGGSVSTLTIQRTQQEDSAVYLCASSFTGGGETQYFGPGTRLLVL.